The next 9 T cell receptor beta chains were all read from a single sample in a study of long-term antiretroviral therapy in people with HIV. Survey-level immunoSEQ v3.0 assays were run. Profiled with immunoSEQ multiplex PCR; TCRdb holds only in-frame clones, not every one. The table records 17,000 or so clones, roughly four fifths of them present only once. This specimen consisted of unsorted PBMCs, obtained 0.3 years after starting antiretroviral therapy. The receptor set was obtained from a man between 18 and 29 years old with HIV.

J is TRBJ2-1 and V is TRBV9; D may be TRBD2 (7 bases). V was pared by 3 bases and J by 6 bases, with 13 bases between. Germline values: CDR1 SGDLS, CDR2 YYNGEE. The CDR3 sequence is 14 residues long. CDR3 sequence reads: CASSERGGGNEQFF. CDR3 in DNA: TGTGCCAGCAGCGAGAGGGGGGGTGGCAATGAGCAGTTCTTC.

The table lists this clone with a few counts. This chain uses TRBV2 with TRBJ2-3; TRBD2 matches 8 bases. This CDR3 has 13 residues. Trimming at V came to 7 bases and at J to 3 bases, leaving 3 bases not matched to a gene. CDR1 and CDR2 (germline): SNHLY, FYNNEI. The CDR3, as DNA: TGTGCCAGCATGGCGGGGGGAACAGATACGCAGTATTTT. Amino acids: CASMAGGTDTQYF.

The J gene is TRBJ2-7, the V gene TRBV5-4; TRBD2 matches at 9 bases. The CDR3 has 14 residues. J lost 5 bases, V lost 4 bases, and 7 bases had no gene match. CDR1 is SGHNT, CDR2 YYREEE, per germline (reference sequence). The CDR3, as DNA: TGTGCCAGCAGCACAACGGGACTAGCAAACGAGCAGTACTTC. Its protein product is CASSTTGLANEQYF. Using reference TRBV5-4 and TRBJ2-7 for the parts outside the CDR3, the full variable domain is ETGVTQSPTHLIKTRGQQVTLRCSSQSGHNTVSWYQQALGQGPQFIFQYYREEENGRGNFPPRFSGLQFPNYSSELNVNALELDDSALYLCASSTTGLANEQYFGPGTRLTVT.

The chain has TRBV2 and TRBJ2-2; D could derive from TRBD1 or TRBD2 (5 bases each). V was cut by 6 bases and J by 4 bases, with 18 bases left in between. This CDR3 is 16 amino acids long. Germline V gives CDR1 SNHLY, CDR2 FYNNEI. CDR3 sequence: CASRSDTSEGTGELFF. The CDR3 bases are TGTGCCAGCAGATCGGACACCTCAGAGGGCACCGGGGAGCTGTTTTTT.

A few counts support this clone. The rearrangement uses TRBV5-6 and TRBJ2-2; D is ambiguous. CDR1 is SGHDT, CDR2 YYEEEE, per germline. CDR3 length equals 13 residues. V dropped 0 bases and J dropped 7 bases, with 7 bases sitting between them. The CDR3: CASSLVRIGELFF. Written as DNA, the CDR3 is TGTGCCAGCAGCTTGGTGAGGATCGGGGAGCTGTTTTTT.

This clone was observed a single time. The chain uses TRBV27 and TRBJ1-1; TRBD1 matches 8 bases. Trimming at V came to 4 bases and at J to 0 bases, leaving 4 bases not matched to a gene. The CDR3 extends over 15 amino acids. In germline, CDR1 is MNHEY, CDR2 SMNVEV (reference sequence). DNA of the CDR3: TGTGCCAGCAGTTGGACAGGGTTCATGAACACTGAAGCTTTCTTT. Translating gives CASSWTGFMNTEAFF.

The rearrangement uses TRBV5-1 and TRBJ1-5; TRBD1 matches at 7 bases. The CDR3 is made up of 15 amino acids. The ends lost 4 bases at V and 6 bases at J; junction bases unmatched: 10. Germline V CDR1 and CDR2: SGHRS, YFSETQ. Here the CDR3 reads CASSTTGAVSQPQHF. The CDR3 nucleotides read TGCGCCAGCAGCACCACAGGGGCGGTAAGTCAGCCCCAGCATTTT.

The chain links TRBV7-3 to TRBJ2-2, with D perhaps being TRBD1 or TRBD2 (5 bases each). The CDR3 is 15 amino acids. CDR1 is SGHTA, CDR2 FQGTGA, per germline. V lost 5 bases to trimming and J lost 3 bases, with 13 bases between them. The CDR3 nucleotides are TGTGCCAGCAGCGCCGGGACCCGGGACACCGGGGAGCTGTTTTTT. This gives the protein CASSAGTRDTGELFF.

The chain is built from TRBV7-9 and TRBJ2-1, with TRBD2 identical over 8 bases. This CDR3 region has 13 residues. CDR1 is SEHNR, CDR2 FQNEAQ, per germline (reference sequence). Germline trimming cut 5 bases from V and 8 bases from J; bases unmatched to any gene: 5. The CDR3 sequence: CASSTGTRDEQFF. The CDR3 DNA reads TGTGCCAGCAGCACCGGGACTAGGGATGAGCAGTTCTTC.